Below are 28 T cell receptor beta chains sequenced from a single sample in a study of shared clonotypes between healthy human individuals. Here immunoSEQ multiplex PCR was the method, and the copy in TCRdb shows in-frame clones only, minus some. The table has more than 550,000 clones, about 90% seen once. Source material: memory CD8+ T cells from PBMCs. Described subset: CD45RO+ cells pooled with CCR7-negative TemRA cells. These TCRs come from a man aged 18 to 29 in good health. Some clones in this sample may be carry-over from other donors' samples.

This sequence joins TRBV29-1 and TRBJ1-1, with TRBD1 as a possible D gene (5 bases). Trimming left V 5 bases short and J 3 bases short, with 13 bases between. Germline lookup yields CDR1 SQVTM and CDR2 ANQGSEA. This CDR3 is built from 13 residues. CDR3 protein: CSVTQVGDTEAFF. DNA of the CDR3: TGCAGCGTTACACAGGTCGGGGACACTGAAGCTTTCTTT.

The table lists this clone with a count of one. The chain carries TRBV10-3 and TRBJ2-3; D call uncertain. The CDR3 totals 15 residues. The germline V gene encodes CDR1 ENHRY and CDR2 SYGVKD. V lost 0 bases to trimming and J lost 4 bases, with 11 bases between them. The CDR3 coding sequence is TGTGCCATCAGTGAGTCGTTCTACGCCGCAGATACGCAGTATTTT. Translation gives CAISESFYAADTQYF.

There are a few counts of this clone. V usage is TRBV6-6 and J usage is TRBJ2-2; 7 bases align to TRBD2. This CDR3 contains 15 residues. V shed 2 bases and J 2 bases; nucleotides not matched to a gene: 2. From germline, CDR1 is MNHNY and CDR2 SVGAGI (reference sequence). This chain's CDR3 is CASSYASGNTGELFF. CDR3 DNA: TGTGCCAGCAGTTACGCTAGCGGAAACACCGGGGAGCTGTTTTTT.

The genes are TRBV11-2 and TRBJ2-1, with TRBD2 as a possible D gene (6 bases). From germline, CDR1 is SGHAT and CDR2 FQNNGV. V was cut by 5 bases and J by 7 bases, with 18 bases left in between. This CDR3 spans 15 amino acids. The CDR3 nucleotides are TGTGCCAGCAGCGGGCGGAGGGCCGATCCAAATGAGCAGTTCTTC. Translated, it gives CASSGRRADPNEQFF.

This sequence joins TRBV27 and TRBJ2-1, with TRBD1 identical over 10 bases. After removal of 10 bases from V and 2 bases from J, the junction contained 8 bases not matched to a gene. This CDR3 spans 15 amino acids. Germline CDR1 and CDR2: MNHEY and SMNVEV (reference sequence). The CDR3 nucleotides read TGTGCCACCGTGCACGGGACAGGGGCCTACAATGAGCAGTTCTTC. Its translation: CATVHGTGAYNEQFF.

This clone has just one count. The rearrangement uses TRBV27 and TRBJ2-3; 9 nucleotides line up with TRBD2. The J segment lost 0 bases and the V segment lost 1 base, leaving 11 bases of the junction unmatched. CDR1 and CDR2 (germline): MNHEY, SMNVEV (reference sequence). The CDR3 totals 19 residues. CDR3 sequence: CASSLWVSLAGESTDTQYF. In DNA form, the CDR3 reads TGTGCCAGCAGTTTATGGGTTTCCTTAGCGGGGGAAAGCACAGATACGCAGTATTTT.

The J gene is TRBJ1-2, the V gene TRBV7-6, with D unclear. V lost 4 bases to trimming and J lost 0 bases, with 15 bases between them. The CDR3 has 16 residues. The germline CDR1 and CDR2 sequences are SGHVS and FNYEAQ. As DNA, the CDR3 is TGTGCCAGCAGCTCAGGCGCGGGGAGAGCTAACTATGGCTACACCTTC. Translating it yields CASSSGAGRANYGYTF.

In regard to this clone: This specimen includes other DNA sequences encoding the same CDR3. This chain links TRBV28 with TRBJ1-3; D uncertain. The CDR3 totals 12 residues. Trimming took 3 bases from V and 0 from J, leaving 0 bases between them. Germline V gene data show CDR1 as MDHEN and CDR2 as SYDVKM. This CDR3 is CASSFSGNTIYF. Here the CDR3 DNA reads TGTGCCAGCAGTTTCTCTGGAAACACCATATATTTT. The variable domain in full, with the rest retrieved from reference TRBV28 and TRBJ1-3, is DVKVTQSSRYLVKRTGEKVFLECVQDMDHENMFWYRQDPGLGLRLIYFSYDVKMKEKGDIPEGYSVSREKKERFSLILESASTNQTSMYLCASSFSGNTIYFGEGSWLTVV.

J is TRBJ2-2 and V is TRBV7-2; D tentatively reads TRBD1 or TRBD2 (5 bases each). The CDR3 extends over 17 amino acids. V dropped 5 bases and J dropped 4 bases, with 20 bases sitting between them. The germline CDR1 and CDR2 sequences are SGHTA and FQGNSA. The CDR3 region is CASSTGDEQRPTGELFF. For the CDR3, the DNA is TGTGCCAGCAGCACCGGGGACGAACAACGCCCCACCGGGGAGCTGTTTTTT.

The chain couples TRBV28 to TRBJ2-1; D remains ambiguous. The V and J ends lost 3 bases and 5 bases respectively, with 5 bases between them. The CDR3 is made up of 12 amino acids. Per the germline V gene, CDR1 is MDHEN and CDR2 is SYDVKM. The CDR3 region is CASSLTHNEQFF. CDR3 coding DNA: TGTGCCAGCAGTTTGACTCACAATGAGCAGTTCTTC. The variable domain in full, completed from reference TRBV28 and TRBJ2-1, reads DVKVTQSSRYLVKRTGEKVFLECVQDMDHENMFWYRQDPGLGLRLIYFSYDVKMKEKGDIPEGYSVSREKKERFSLILESASTNQTSMYLCASSLTHNEQFFGPGTRLTVL.

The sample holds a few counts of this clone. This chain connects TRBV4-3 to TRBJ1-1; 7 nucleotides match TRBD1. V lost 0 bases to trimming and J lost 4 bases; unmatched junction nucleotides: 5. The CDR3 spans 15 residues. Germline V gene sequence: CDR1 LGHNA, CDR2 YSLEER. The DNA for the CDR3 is TGCGCCAGCAGCCAAGACCGACAGGGAGGCACTGAAGCTTTCTTT. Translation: CASSQDRQGGTEAFF.

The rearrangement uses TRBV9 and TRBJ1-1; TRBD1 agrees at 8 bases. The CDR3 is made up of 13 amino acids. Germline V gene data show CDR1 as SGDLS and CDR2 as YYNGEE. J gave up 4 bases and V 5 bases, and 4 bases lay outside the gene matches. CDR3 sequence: CASSLGTGTEAFF. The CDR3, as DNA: TGTGCCAGCAGTCTCGGGACAGGCACTGAAGCTTTCTTT. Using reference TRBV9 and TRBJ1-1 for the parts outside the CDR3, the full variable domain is DSGVTQTPKHLITATGQRVTLRCSPRSGDLSVYWYQQSLDQGLQFLIQYYNGEERAKGNILERFSAQQFPDLHSELNLSSLELGDSALYFCASSLGTGTEAFFGQGTRLTVV.

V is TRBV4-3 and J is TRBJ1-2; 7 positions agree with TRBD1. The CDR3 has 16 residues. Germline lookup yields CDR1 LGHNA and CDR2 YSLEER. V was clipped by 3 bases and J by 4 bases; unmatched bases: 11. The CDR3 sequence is CASSQSGGPGGYGYTF. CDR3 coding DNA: TGCGCCAGCAGCCAGTCAGGGGGACCAGGTGGCTATGGCTACACCTTC.

CDR3 sequence reads: CASSQEPLDYEQYF. The CDR3 DNA sequence: TGCGCCAGCAGCCAAGAACCCTTAGATTACGAGCAGTACTTC. The chain employs TRBV4-3 and TRBJ2-7; D ambiguous. Trimming stripped 0 bases from V and 4 bases from J, with 10 bases between. The CDR3 contains 14 residues. Germline V gives CDR1 LGHNA, CDR2 YSLEER.

CDR3 in DNA: TGTGCCAGCGGCCCATCATACATGAACACCGGGGAGCTGTTTTTT. Its translation: CASGPSYMNTGELFF. The chain links TRBV6-5 to TRBJ2-2; D is ambiguous. CDR3 length equals 15 residues. Germline assignment: CDR1 MNHEY and CDR2 SVGAGI. V shed 8 bases and J shed 1 base, with 14 bases lying between them.

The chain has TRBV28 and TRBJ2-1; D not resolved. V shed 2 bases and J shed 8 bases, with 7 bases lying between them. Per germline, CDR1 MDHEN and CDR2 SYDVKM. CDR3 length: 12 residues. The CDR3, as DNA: TGTGCCAGCAGTTTAGTAAGGTATGAGCAGTTCTTC. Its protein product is CASSLVRYEQFF.

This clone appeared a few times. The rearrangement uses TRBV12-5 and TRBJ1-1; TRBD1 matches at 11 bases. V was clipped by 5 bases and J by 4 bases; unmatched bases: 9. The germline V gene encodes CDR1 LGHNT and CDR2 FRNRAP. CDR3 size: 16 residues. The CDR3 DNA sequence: TGTGCTAGTGGTCCGGACAGGGGGCTCTTTAGCACTGAAGCTTTCTTT. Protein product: CASGPDRGLFSTEAFF.

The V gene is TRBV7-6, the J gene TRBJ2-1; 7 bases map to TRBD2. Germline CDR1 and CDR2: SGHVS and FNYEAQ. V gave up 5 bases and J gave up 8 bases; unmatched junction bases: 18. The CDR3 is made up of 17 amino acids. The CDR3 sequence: CASSPKRGEGLDHEQFF. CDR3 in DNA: TGTGCCAGCAGCCCGAAGCGAGGGGAGGGGCTCGACCATGAGCAGTTCTTC.

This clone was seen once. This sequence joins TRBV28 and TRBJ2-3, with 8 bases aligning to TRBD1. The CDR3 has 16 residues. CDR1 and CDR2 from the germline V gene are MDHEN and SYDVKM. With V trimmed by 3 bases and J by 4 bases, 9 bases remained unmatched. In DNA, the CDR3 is TGTGCCAGCAGTTTGGTGACAGGGGCTGGTGCAGATACGCAGTATTTT. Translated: CASSLVTGAGADTQYF.

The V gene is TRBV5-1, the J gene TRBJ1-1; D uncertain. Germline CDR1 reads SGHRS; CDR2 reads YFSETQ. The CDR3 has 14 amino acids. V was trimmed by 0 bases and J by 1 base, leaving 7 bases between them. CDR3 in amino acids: CASSLGGPNTEAFF. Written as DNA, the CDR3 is TGCGCCAGCAGCTTGGGAGGTCCGAACACTGAAGCTTTCTTT.

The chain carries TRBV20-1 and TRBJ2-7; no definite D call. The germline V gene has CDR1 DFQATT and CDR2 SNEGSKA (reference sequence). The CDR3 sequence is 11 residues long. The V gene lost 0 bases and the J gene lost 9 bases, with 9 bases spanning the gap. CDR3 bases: TGCAGTGCTAGAGATATGGCGGTGCAGTACTTC. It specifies CSARDMAVQYF.

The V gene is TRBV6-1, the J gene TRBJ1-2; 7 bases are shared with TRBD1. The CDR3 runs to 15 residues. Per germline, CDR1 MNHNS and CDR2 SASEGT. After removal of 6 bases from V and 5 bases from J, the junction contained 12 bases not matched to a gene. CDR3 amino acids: CASRGDSGRRYGYTF. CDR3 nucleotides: TGTGCCAGCAGAGGGGACAGCGGAAGGAGATATGGCTACACCTTC.

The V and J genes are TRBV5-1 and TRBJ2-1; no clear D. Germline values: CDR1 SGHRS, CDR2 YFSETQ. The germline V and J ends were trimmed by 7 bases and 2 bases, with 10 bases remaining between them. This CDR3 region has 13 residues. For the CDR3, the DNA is TGCGCCAGCGGTCCGGAGACCTACAATGAGCAGTTCTTC. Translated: CASGPETYNEQFF.

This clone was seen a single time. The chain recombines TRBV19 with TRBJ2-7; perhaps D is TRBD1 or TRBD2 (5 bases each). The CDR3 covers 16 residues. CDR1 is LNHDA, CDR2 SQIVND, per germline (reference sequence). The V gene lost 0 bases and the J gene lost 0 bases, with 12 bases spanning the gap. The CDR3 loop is CASSIDGGESSYEQYF. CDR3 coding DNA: TGTGCCAGTAGTATAGATGGGGGTGAGAGCTCCTACGAGCAGTACTTC.

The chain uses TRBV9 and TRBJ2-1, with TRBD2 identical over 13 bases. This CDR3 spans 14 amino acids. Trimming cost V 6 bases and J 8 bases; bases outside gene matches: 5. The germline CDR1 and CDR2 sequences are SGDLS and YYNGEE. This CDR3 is CASTLAGGFDEQFF. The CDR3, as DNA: TGTGCCAGCACACTAGCGGGAGGGTTTGATGAGCAGTTCTTC.

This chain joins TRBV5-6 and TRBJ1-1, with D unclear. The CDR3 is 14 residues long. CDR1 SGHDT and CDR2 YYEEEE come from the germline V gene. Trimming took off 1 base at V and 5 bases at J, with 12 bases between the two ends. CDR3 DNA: TGTGCCAGCAGCTTGCCGGCCGGGGAGACTGAAGCTTTCTTT. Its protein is CASSLPAGETEAFF.

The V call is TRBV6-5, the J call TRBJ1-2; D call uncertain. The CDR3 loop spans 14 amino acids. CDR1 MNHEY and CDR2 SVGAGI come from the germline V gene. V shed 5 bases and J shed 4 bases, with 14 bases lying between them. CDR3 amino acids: CASSVCRKTYGYTF. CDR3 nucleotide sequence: TGTGCCAGCAGTGTATGTAGAAAGACCTATGGCTACACCTTC.

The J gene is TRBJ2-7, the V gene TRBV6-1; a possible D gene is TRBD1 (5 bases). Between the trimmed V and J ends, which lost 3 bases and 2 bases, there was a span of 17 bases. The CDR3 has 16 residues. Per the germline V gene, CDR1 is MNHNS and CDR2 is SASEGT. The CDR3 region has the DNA TGTGCCAGCAGTGAGCCAGGGTACATAGCCACCTACGAGCAGTACTTC. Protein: CASSEPGYIATYEQYF.